Listed here are 31 T cell receptor beta chains from one sample, sequenced in a study of post-analysis software for immune sequencing data. These receptors' antigens are unknown. Broader study findings: TRBV5-6, TRBV5-1 and TRBV20-1 belonged to a set of five TRBV segments that were more frequent in patients than controls.

The TCR beta cDNA libraries carried unique molecular identifiers. One entry per CDR3 protein, called by TCRdb with MiXCR from the PCR reads. Of hundreds of thousands of distinct CDR3 sequences listed, 30% to 45% are singletons. Sequencing was done on a sample of blood. These receptors all come from a girl aged 10 to 17 with multiple sclerosis.

This chain joins TRBV7-3 and TRBJ2-2, with 9 bases aligning to TRBD1. Germline V gene data show CDR1 as SGHTA and CDR2 as FQGTGA. The CDR3 totals 16 residues. V lost 6 bases, J lost 6 bases, and 11 bases stayed unmatched. The CDR3 spells CASSPNTGGSPGELFF. In nucleotides, the CDR3 is TGTGCCAGCAGTCCCAATACAGGGGGCTCTCCCGGGGAGCTGTTTTTT.

The V call is TRBV27, the J call TRBJ2-3; the D is unclear. The CDR3 length is 14 residues. Germline loops: CDR1 MNHEY, CDR2 SMNVEV (reference sequence). The V end was cut by 5 bases, the J end by 2 bases, with 11 bases between. The CDR3 region is CASSLTTTTDTQYF. The DNA of the CDR3 is TGTGCCAGCAGTCTGACAACCACCACAGATACGCAGTATTTT.

The rearrangement joins TRBV5-1 to TRBJ2-5; the match to TRBD2 covers 7 bases. CDR3 length: 13 amino acids. CDR1 SGHRS and CDR2 YFSETQ come from the germline V gene. After removal of 5 bases from V and 4 bases from J, the junction contained 5 bases not matched to a gene. This chain's CDR3 is CASRASGRETQYF. CDR3 sequence (DNA): TGCGCCAGCAGGGCTAGCGGTCGAGAGACCCAGTACTTC.

The V call is TRBV6-5, the J call TRBJ1-3; the D is unclear. The germline V gene encodes CDR1 MNHEY and CDR2 SVGAGI. This CDR3 has 15 residues. V shed 4 bases and J shed 0 bases, with 10 bases lying between them. The CDR3 spells CASSFDINSGNTIYF. In DNA, the CDR3 is TGTGCCAGCAGTTTCGACATTAACTCTGGAAACACCATATATTTT.

The gene calls are TRBV12-3 or TRBV12-4 and TRBJ2-3; 9 nucleotides agree with TRBD1. The CDR3 spans 14 residues. The V gene end was trimmed by 7 bases and the J gene end by 6 bases; junction bases not matched to a gene: 8. CDR3 DNA sequence: TGTGCCAGCAACTCGGACAGGGGAGGGGATACGCAGTATTTT. Encoded protein: CASNSDRGGDTQYF.

Notes on this clonotype: Compared with germline, one end of the junction differs, possibly owing to a read error. V and J are TRBV5-1 and TRBJ1-4; TRBD1 matches at 7 bases. Germline CDR1 is SGHRS and CDR2 is YFSETQ. The CDR3 totals 16 residues. The CDR3 bases are TGCGCCAGCAGCTTGGGCCAGGGGGAGGTGAATGAAGAACTGTTTTTT. Protein: CASSLGQGEVNEELFF.

This chain joins TRBV6-4 and TRBJ1-1, with D possibly matching TRBD1 (5 bases). Germline V gene sequence: CDR1 MRHNA, CDR2 SNTAGT. Between the trimmed V and J ends, which lost 0 bases and 5 bases, there was a span of 7 bases. CDR3 length equals 13 residues. The CDR3 DNA reads as TGTGCCAGCAGTGACTCGGAGGGGACTGAAGCTTTCTTT. Residues: CASSDSEGTEAFF.

CDR3 region: CASSPEVWGAETQYF. In DNA form, the CDR3 reads TGTGCCAGCAGCCCAGAGGTCTGGGGAGCAGAGACCCAGTACTTC. This rearrangement joins TRBV7-2 to TRBJ2-5, with D possibly TRBD2 on 5 matching bases. There are 15 residues in the CDR3. Germline loops: CDR1 SGHTA, CDR2 FQGNSA. Deletions cut 5 bases from V and 4 bases from J, with 17 bases between.

Here the CDR3 reads CSAGALAGGPRDEQFF. The CDR3 bases are TGCAGTGCTGGGGCCCTAGCGGGGGGGCCCAGGGATGAGCAGTTCTTC. V usage is TRBV20-1 and J usage is TRBJ2-1; 12 bases fit TRBD2. The CDR3 spans 16 residues. From germline, CDR1 is DFQATT and CDR2 SNEGSKA (reference sequence). J was trimmed by 8 bases and V by 5 bases; bases with no gene match: 13.

There are many counts of this clonotype. The chain links TRBV5-1 to TRBJ2-7, with D tentatively TRBD1 (6 bases). Germline-derived CDR1 and CDR2 are SGHRS and YFSETQ. V was pared by 0 bases and J by 6 bases, with 16 bases between. CDR3 length: 15 amino acids. This CDR3 reads CASSLATGQSGEQYF. As DNA, the CDR3 is TGCGCCAGCAGCTTGGCCACAGGACAGAGTGGCGAGCAGTACTTC.

Concerning this clonotype itself: One junction end disagrees with the germline gene, perhaps due to a read error. The chain joins TRBV9 to TRBJ1-2; D is unresolved. Per the germline V gene, CDR1 is SGDLS and CDR2 is YYNGEE. The CDR3 spans 14 residues. CDR3 sequence reads: CVSSTSGAGYGYTF. CDR3 coding DNA: TGTGTCAGCAGTACTAGCGGAGCGGGCTATGGCTACACCTTC.

Ten or more counts support this clonotype. The chain is built from TRBV7-6 and TRBJ2-1; TRBD1 matches at 7 bases. Per germline, CDR1 SGHVS and CDR2 FNYEAQ. The CDR3 consists of 16 residues. J lost 0 bases, V lost 5 bases, and 7 bases had no gene match. CDR3 in amino acids: CASSDYRDSSYNEQFF. In nucleotides, the CDR3 is TGTGCCAGCAGCGATTACCGGGACAGCTCCTACAATGAGCAGTTCTTC.

The genes are TRBV4-1 and TRBJ2-7; perhaps TRBD1 as D (6 bases). The CDR3 has 15 residues. Trimming left V 2 bases short and J 4 bases short, with 15 bases between. CDR1 and CDR2 from the germline V gene are MGHRA and YSYEKL. CDR3 residues: CASSQRQDPGYEQYF. The CDR3 DNA reads as TGCGCCAGCAGCCAAAGACAGGACCCAGGGTACGAGCAGTACTTC.

This rearrangement joins TRBV6-1 to TRBJ1-5; 12 bases align to TRBD1. Germline assignment: CDR1 MNHNS and CDR2 SASEGT. This CDR3 contains 15 residues. V trimming: 6 bases; J trimming: 6 bases; junction bases outside the gene matches: 6. CDR3 protein: CASSSSGQGAQPQHF. CDR3 in DNA: TGTGCCAGCAGCTCGTCGGGACAGGGGGCTCAGCCCCAGCATTTT.

The chain recombines TRBV4-1 with TRBJ2-2; 15 bases line up with TRBD2. The germline V gene has CDR1 MGHRA and CDR2 YSYEKL. The CDR3 length is 18 residues. J was trimmed by 1 base and V by 5 bases; bases with no gene match: 5. CDR3 sequence (DNA): TGCGCCAGCAGCAGATCGGGACTAGCGGGGGGGAACACCGGGGAGCTGTTTTTT. Protein product: CASSRSGLAGGNTGELFF.

V and J are TRBV12-3 or TRBV12-4 and TRBJ2-7; D might be TRBD2 (5 bases). This CDR3 contains 13 residues. The V end lost 8 bases, the J end lost 3 bases, and 14 bases lay between the germline ends. The CDR3 DNA is TGTGCCAGCGGCAGGTCGGGGAACTACGAGCAGTACTTC. Amino acid sequence: CASGRSGNYEQYF.

With regard to this clonotype: A read error may be the cause here, since a much bigger clone is one base away. DNA for the CDR3: TGTGCCAGCAGTCGGACTAACGGATCCTCGAACACCGGGGAGCTGTTTTTT. Its translation: CASSRTNGSSNTGELFF. The J gene is TRBJ2-2, the V gene TRBV6-1, with D possibly being TRBD2 (6 bases). The CDR3 sequence is 17 residues long. The V end was cut by 5 bases, the J end by 0 bases, with 16 bases between. Germline V lookup: CDR1 MNHNS, CDR2 SASEGT.

This clonotype has at least ten counts. V gene TRBV4-1 combines with J gene TRBJ2-7, with D uncertain. This CDR3 is 14 amino acids long. Trimming pared 0 bases from V and 1 base from J, leaving 7 bases between. Germline V gives CDR1 MGHRA, CDR2 YSYEKL. CDR3 residues: CASSQEPNSYEQYF. The CDR3 DNA reads TGCGCCAGCAGCCAAGAGCCCAATTCCTACGAGCAGTACTTC.

V and J are TRBV4-1 and TRBJ2-7, with a possible D match to TRBD2 (5 bases). Germline CDR1 and CDR2: MGHRA and YSYEKL. The CDR3 contains 13 residues. V was cut by 2 bases and J by 7 bases, with 12 bases left in between. The DNA for the CDR3 is TGCGCCAGCAGCCAAATCGGGGTGGGGGAGCAGTACTTC. As protein: CASSQIGVGEQYF.

The V call is TRBV12-3 or TRBV12-4, the J call TRBJ1-4; D is perhaps TRBD1 (6 bases). V was trimmed by 7 bases and J by 8 bases, leaving 14 bases between them. The CDR3 length is 13 residues. The CDR3 region is CASKEQGGEKLFF. The CDR3, as DNA: TGTGCCAGCAAGGAACAGGGTGGAGAAAAACTGTTTTTT.

The chain uses TRBV6-2 or TRBV6-3 and TRBJ2-3, with 8 bases fitting TRBD2. Unmatched junction bases numbered 13, after V lost 7 bases and J lost 4 bases. CDR1 is MNHEY, CDR2 SVGEGT, per germline. The length of the CDR3 is 16 residues. The CDR3 is CASTHGGGVVSDTQYF. CDR3 sequence (DNA): TGTGCCAGCACCCACGGGGGGGGTGTGGTATCAGATACGCAGTATTTT.

This clonotype was seen many times. The chain recombines TRBV12-3 or TRBV12-4 with TRBJ2-7, with 12 bases lining up with TRBD2. The V gene end was trimmed by 5 bases and the J gene end by 2 bases; junction bases not matched to a gene: 1. The CDR3 loop spans 14 amino acids. The chain's CDR3 is CASSPSGGAYEQYF. DNA of the CDR3: TGTGCCAGCAGTCCTAGCGGGGGGGCCTACGAGCAGTACTTC.

This clonotype was counted only a few times. The chain joins TRBV28 to TRBJ2-5; D may be TRBD1 (6 bases). The CDR3 extends over 16 amino acids. The germline CDR1 and CDR2 sequences are MDHEN and SYDVKM. V shed 5 bases and J shed 5 bases, with 21 bases lying between them. The CDR3 nucleotides are TGTGCCAGCAGTGCCCGGACAGCTTCTTTGATGGAGACCCAGTACTTC. Its protein product is CASSARTASLMETQYF.

The chain joins TRBV29-1 to TRBJ2-1; TRBD2 agrees at 11 bases. The germline gives CDR1 SQVTM, CDR2 ANQGSEA. The CDR3 totals 17 residues. The CDR3 DNA reads as TGCAACGCCCGCCGGGTAGCGGGGGGGTGGGAGAGAAATGAGCAGTTCTTC. Protein: CNARRVAGGWERNEQFF.

The chain employs TRBV9 and TRBJ1-1; TRBD1 might be the D (6 bases). With 0 bases removed from V and 5 bases from J, the gap between germline ends came to 14 bases. The CDR3 is made up of 15 amino acids. The germline V gene has CDR1 SGDLS and CDR2 YYNGEE. The CDR3 coding sequence is TGTGCCAGCAGCGTAGCGGGGGCGGGTCGGACTGAAGCTTTCTTT. Translation: CASSVAGAGRTEAFF.

The CDR3 is CATSRTMMVGDEQYF. Here the CDR3 DNA reads TGTGCCACCAGCAGAACTATGATGGTCGGGGACGAGCAGTACTTC. This chain links TRBV15 with TRBJ2-7, with D possibly TRBD2 on 5 matching bases. This CDR3 region has 15 residues. Germline V lookup: CDR1 LNHNV, CDR2 YYDKDF (reference sequence). The germline V and J ends were trimmed by 2 bases and 5 bases, with 16 bases remaining between them. Filled out from reference TRBV15 and TRBJ2-7, the complete variable domain reads DAMVIQNPRYQVTQFGKPVTLSCSQTLNHNVMYWYQQKSSQAPKLLFHYYDKDFNNEADTPDNFQSRRPNTSFCFLDIRSPGLGDTAMYLCATSRTMMVGDEQYFGPGTRLTVT.

This chain connects TRBV28 to TRBJ2-7; a possible D gene is TRBD1 (6 bases). The CDR3 totals 13 residues. The germline V gene encodes CDR1 MDHEN and CDR2 SYDVKM. V was clipped by 4 bases and J by 0 bases, with 7 bases between them. The CDR3 region has the DNA TGTGCCAGCAGTTGGACAGTCTCCTACGAGCAGTACTTC. It encodes CASSWTVSYEQYF.

This clonotype showed up just a few times. This chain joins TRBV7-2 and TRBJ2-1, with 14 bases fitting TRBD2. Germline V gene lookup returns CDR1 SGHTA and CDR2 FQGNSA. Trimming took 1 base from V and 3 from J; bases not matched to a gene: 2. The CDR3 sequence is 17 residues long. CDR3 residues: CASSLGLAGGNYNEQFF. The DNA of the CDR3 is TGTGCCAGCAGCTTAGGACTAGCGGGGGGGAACTACAATGAGCAGTTCTTC.

This clonotype was found many times. This chain joins TRBV6-5 and TRBJ1-6, with TRBD1 matching 7 bases. CDR3 length equals 17 residues. Germline-derived CDR1 and CDR2 are MNHEY and SVGAGI. J lost 7 bases, V lost 2 bases, and 11 bases had no gene match. CDR3 region: CASSYLFSGQANSPLHF. Written as DNA, the CDR3 is TGTGCCAGCAGTTACCTTTTTTCCGGACAGGCGAATTCACCCCTCCACTTT.

The chain is built from TRBV5-1 and TRBJ2-1; 7 bases match TRBD2. This CDR3 has 15 amino acids. Germline assignment: CDR1 SGHRS and CDR2 YFSETQ. V was pared by 7 bases and J by 0 bases, with 7 bases of the junction left unmatched. This chain's CDR3 is CASRVGGSSYNEQFF. In DNA form, the CDR3 reads TGCGCCAGCCGGGTCGGCGGGAGCTCCTACAATGAGCAGTTCTTC.

The rearrangement joins TRBV12-3 or TRBV12-4 to TRBJ1-5; TRBD1 matches 7 bases. This CDR3 has 17 residues. V shed 6 bases and J 0 bases; nucleotides not matched to a gene: 11. The CDR3 sequence is CASSPPRGEDSNQPQHF. The CDR3 DNA reads as TGTGCCAGCAGCCCCCCCAGGGGGGAGGATAGCAATCAGCCCCAGCATTTT.